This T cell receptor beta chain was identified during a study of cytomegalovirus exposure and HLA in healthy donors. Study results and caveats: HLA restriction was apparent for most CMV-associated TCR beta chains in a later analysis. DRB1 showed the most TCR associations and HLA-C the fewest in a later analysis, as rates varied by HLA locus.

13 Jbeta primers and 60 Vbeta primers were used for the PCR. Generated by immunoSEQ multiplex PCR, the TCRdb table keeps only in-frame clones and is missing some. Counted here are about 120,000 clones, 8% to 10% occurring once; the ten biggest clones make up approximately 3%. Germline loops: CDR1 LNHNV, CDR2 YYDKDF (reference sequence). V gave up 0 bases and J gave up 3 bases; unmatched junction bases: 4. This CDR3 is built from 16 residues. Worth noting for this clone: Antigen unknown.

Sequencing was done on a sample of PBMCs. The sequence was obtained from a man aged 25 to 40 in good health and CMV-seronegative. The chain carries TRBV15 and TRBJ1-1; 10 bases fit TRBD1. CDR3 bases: TGTGCCACCAGCAGAGATGGAGGACAGGGGGACACTGAAGCTTTCTTT. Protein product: CATSRDGGQGDTEAFF.